This TCR beta chain is drawn from a study of siplizumab effects on memory and regulatory T cells. Each sample had roughly 10^5 TCR templates assayed. Using immunoSEQ multiplex PCR, the repertoire was profiled, and TCRdb retains in-frame clones only, with some absent. The table shows some 110,000 clones, with about 94% occurring only once. The CDR3 runs 14 residues. The germline gives CDR1 MNHNY, CDR2 SVGAGI (reference sequence). The junction had 5 bases not matched to a gene; V was cut back by 0 bases and J by 6 bases. The specimen was non-Treg CD4+ T cells sorted from blood. The gene calls are TRBV6-6 and TRBJ2-7, with 7 bases fitting TRBD2. This receptor was obtained from a human donor in good health. The CDR3 region has the DNA TGTGCCAGCAGTTACTCCCGACTAGCCGGCGAGCAGTACTTC. It codes for CASSYSRLAGEQYF.